This note documents a single T cell receptor beta chain sequence. These data come from a study of T cells in Graves' hyperthyroidism and ophthalmopathy. RNA transcripts provided the source from which TCR beta CDR3 regions were amplified. In the first-round RT-PCR of the TCR CDR3, the HTBI primer set was used. TCRdb reprocessed the multiplex PCR reads with MiXCR, giving one entry per CDR3 protein. The sample carries roughly 130,000 distinct CDR3 sequences, approximately 20% recorded once. V was pared by 2 bases and J by 0 bases, with 4 bases between. This CDR3 region has 13 residues. Germline V CDR1 and CDR2: LGHDT, YNNKEL (reference sequence).

This chain connects TRBV3-1 to TRBJ2-5; unclear D gene. This receptor was identified in a woman between 45 and 60 years old with Graves' hyperthyroidism that later progressed to Graves' ophthalmopathy. What was sequenced was blood. DNA for the CDR3: TGTGCCAGCAGCCAAATGTACCAAGAGACCCAGTACTTC. This gives the protein CASSQMYQETQYF.